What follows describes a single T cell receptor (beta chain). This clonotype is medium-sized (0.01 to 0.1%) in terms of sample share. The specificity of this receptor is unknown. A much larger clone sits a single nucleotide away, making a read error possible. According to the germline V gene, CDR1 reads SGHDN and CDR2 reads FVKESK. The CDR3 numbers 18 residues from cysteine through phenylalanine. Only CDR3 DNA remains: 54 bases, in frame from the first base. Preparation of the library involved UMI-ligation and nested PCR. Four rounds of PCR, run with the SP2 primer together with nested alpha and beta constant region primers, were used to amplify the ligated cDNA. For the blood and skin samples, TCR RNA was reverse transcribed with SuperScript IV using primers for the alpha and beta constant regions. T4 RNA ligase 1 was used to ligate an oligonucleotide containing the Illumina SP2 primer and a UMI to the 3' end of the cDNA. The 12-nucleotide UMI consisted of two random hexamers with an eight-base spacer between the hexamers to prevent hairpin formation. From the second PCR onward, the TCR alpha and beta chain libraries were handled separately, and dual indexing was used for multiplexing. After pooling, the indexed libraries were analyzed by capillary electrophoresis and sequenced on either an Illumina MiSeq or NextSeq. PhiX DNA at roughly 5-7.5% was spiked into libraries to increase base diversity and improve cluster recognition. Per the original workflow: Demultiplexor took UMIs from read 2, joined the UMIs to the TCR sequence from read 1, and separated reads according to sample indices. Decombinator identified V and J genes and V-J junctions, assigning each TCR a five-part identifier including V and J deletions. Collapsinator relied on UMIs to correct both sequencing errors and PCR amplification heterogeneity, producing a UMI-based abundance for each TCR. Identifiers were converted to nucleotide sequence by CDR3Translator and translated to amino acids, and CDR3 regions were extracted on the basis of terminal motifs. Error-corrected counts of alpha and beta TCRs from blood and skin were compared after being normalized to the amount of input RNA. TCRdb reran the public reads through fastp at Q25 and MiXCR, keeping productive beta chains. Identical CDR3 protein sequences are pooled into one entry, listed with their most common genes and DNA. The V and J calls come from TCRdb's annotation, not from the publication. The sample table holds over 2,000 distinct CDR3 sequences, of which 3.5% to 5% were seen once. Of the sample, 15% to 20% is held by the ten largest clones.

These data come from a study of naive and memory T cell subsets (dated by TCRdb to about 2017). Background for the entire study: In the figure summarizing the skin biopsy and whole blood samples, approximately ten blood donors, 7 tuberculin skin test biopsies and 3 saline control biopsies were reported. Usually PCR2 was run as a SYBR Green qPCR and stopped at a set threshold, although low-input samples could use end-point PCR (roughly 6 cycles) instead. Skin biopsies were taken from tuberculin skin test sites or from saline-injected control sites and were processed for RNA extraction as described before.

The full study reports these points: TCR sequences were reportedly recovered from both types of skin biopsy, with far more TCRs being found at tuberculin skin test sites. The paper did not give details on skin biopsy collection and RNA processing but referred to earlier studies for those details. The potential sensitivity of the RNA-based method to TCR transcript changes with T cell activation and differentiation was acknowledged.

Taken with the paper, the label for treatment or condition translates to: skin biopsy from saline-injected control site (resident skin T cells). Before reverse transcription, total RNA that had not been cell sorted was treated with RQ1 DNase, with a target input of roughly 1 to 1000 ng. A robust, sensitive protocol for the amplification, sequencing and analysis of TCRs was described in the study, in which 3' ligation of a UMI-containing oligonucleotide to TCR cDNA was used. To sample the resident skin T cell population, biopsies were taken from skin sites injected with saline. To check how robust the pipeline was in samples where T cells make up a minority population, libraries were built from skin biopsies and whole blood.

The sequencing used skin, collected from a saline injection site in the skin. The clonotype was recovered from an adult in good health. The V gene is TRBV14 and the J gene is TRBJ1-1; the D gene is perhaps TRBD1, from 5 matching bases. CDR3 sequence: CASSQTGATYYMNTKAFF. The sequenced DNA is TGTGCCAGCAGCCAAACCGGGGCCACATATTACATGAACACTAAAGCTTTCTTT.